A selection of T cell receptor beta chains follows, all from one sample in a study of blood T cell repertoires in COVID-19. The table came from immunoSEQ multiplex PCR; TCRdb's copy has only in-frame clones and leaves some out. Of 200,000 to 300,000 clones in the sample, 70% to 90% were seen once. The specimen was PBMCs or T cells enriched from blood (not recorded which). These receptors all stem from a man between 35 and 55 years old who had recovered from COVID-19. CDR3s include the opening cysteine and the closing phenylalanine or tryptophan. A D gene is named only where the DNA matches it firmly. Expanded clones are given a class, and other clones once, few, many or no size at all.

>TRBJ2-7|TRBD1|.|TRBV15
TGTGCCACCAGCACCCCGGCCGGGACAGACTACGAGCAGTACTTC
CATSTPAGTDYEQYF
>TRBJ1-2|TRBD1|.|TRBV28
TGTGCCAGCAGCCTAGCTACACCCACAGGGGCGAACGTGGGCTACACCTTC
CASSLATPTGANVGYTF
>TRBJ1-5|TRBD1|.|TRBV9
TGTGCCAGCAGCGTGACAGGGGGTGGGGGTCAGCCCCAGCATTTT
CASSVTGGGGQPQHF
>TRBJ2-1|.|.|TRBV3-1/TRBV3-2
TGTGCCAGCAGCCAATCTGAGAGTCGCGGGGGCCCCTTCTTC
CASSQSESRGGPFF
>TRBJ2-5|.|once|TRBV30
TGTGCCTGGAGCGTTAACTACCAAGGGACCCAGTACTTC
CAWSVNYQGTQYF
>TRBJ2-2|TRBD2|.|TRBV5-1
TGCGCCAGCTCCCCCCGGGCGGGAGTGGCCGGGGAGCTGTTTTTT
CASSPRAGVAGELFF
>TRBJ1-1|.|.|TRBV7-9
TGTGCCAGCAGCTTAATGGGCAGGAACACTGAAGCTTTCTTT
CASSLMGRNTEAFF
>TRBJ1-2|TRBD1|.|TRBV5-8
TGTGCCAACGCGGACAGGGCCTTCTATGGCTACACCTTC
CANADRAFYGYTF
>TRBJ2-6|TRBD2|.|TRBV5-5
TGTGCCAGCAGCTTTATAGTCCAGCGGGGGGACTCTGGGGCCAACGTCCTGACTTTC
CASSFIVQRGDSGANVLTF
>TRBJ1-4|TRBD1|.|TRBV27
TGTGCCAGCAGTTCTGGGACAGGGGTGGAAACTAATGAAAAACTGTTTTTT
CASSSGTGVETNEKLFF
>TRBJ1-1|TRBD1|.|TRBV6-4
TGTGCCAGCAGTTACACGGTTTCCCAGGGGGCCTTGAACACTGAAGCTTTCTTT
CASSYTVSQGALNTEAFF
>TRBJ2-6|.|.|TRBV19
TGTGCCTCCGAGGTTGCGGGGGCCAACGTCCTGACTTTC
CASEVAGANVLTF
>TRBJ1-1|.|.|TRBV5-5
TGTGCCAGCAGCTTAGGGGCTTGGGTGGAAGCTTTCTTT
CASSLGAWVEAFF
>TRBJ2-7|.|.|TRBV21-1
TGTGCCAGCAGCTCCCCACCTAGACTGCCGTTATTCTACGAGCAGTACTTC
CASSSPPRLPLFYEQYF
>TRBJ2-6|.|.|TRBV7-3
TGTGCCAGCAGCTTAAGAGGGTCCTCTGGGGCCAACGTCCTGACTTTC
CASSLRGSSGANVLTF
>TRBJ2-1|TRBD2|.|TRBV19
TGTGCCAGTAGTATCCTTCATAGCGGGAGTTACAATGAGCAGTTCTTC
CASSILHSGSYNEQFF
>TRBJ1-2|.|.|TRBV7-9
TGTGCCAGCAGCTTAGGGCAGGGAGGGAACTATGGCTACACCTTC
CASSLGQGGNYGYTF
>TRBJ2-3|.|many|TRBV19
TGTGCCAGTAATTACGGTAGCTACACAGATACGCAGTATTTT
CASNYGSYTDTQYF
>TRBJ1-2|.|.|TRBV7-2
TGTGCCAGCAGCGAAACCTCAGGGGCCTCCTATGGCTACACCTTC
CASSETSGASYGYTF
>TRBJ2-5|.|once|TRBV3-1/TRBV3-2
TGTGCCAGCAGCCAAGGAGGGCAAGAGACCCAGTACTTC
CASSQGGQETQYF
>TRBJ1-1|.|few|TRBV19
TGTGCCAGTAGTATCCAGGGCAGGGAAAGCACTGAAGCTTTCTTT
CASSIQGRESTEAFF
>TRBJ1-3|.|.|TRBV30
TGTGCCTGGACGCAGGGATTCGGAAACACCATATATTTT
CAWTQGFGNTIYF
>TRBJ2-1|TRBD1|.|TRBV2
TGTGCCAGCATTATTCGAGGGGGCATTTCCTACAATGAGCAGTTCTTC
CASIIRGGISYNEQFF